This T cell receptor (beta chain) was observed in a study of T-cell memory formation after mild COVID-19. TCRdb fed the 5' RACE reads into MiXCR, producing one record per CDR3 protein. The sample contains tens of thousands of distinct CDR3 sequences, 6.1% of which appear only once. This clonotype has more than one count but fewer than ten. The germline gives CDR1 MGHRA, CDR2 YSYEKL. The V end was cut by 1 base, the J end by 4 bases, with 10 bases between. The CDR3 is 15 amino acids. The receptor was isolated from an adult who had mild COVID-19 (a few samples of this study predate the infection). Cell type and time point are not known. The material sequenced was PBMCs or a T cell subset sorted from them (not recorded which). This rearrangement joins TRBV4-1 to TRBJ1-4; D may be TRBD1 (5 bases). Here the CDR3 DNA reads TGCGCCAGCAGCCAAGCTCGGGGGTTTAATGAAAAACTGTTTTTT. Its protein is CASSQARGFNEKLFF.